These 24 T cell receptor beta chains were all obtained from the same sample, sequenced in a study of blood T cell repertoires in COVID-19. The protocol was immunoSEQ multiplex PCR, while the TCRdb copy is restricted to in-frame clones and leaves out a portion. The sample yields about 200,000 clones, 85% seen once. Sequencing was done on a sample of peripheral blood. These receptors were collected from a man aged 60 to 75 with COVID-19, enrolled during active disease.

The rearrangement joins TRBV19 to TRBJ1-5; 7 nucleotides agree with TRBD1. This CDR3 has 18 amino acids. J was trimmed by 0 bases and V by 5 bases; bases with no gene match: 13. CDR1 and CDR2 (germline): LNHDA, SQIVND (reference sequence). The CDR3 region has the DNA TGTGCCAGTAGTTCTCGACAGGGCCGCACGCTTAGCAATCAGCCCCAGCATTTT. It yields the protein CASSSRQGRTLSNQPQHF.

CDR3 region: CARSGDRGRTYGYTF. DNA of the CDR3: TGTGCCAGAAGCGGCGACAGGGGGCGTACCTATGGCTACACCTTC. The V gene is TRBV7-5, the J gene TRBJ1-2; the table's D gene call, TRBD1, was not cross checked with the DNA. TRBV7-5 is a recognized pseudogene. The CDR3 loop spans 15 amino acids.

The V and J genes are TRBV5-6 and TRBJ1-1; D is uncertain. Germline V CDR1 and CDR2: SGHDT, YYEEEE. The V end was cut by 4 bases, the J end by 4 bases, with 20 bases between. The CDR3 spans 16 residues. CDR3 coding DNA: TGTGCCAGCAGCGGTCCCTCTGAGCCCGGTTCCACTGAAGCTTTCTTT. This encodes CASSGPSEPGSTEAFF.

V is TRBV5-1 and J is TRBJ2-1; a weak D match, TRBD1 (5 bases). Trimming removed 3 bases from V and 8 bases from J, with 9 bases in between. Germline V gene lookup returns CDR1 SGHRS and CDR2 YFSETQ. The CDR3 sequence is 12 residues long. The CDR3 DNA is TGCGCCAGCAGCTCCGCAGGGTATGAGCAGTTCTTC. It yields the protein CASSSAGYEQFF. The full variable domain, in which reference TRBV5-1 and TRBJ2-1 provide the parts outside the CDR3, is KAGVTQTPRYLIKTRGQQVTLSCSPISGHRSVSWYQQTPGQGLQFLFEYFSETQRNKGNFPGRFSGRQFSNSRSEMNVSTLELGDSALYLCASSSAGYEQFFGPGTRLTVL.

Comment on this clone: Mismatch with germline at one junction end may stem from a read error. The chain links TRBV6-5 to TRBJ1-6; 7 positions agree with TRBD1. From germline, CDR1 is MNHEY and CDR2 SVGAGI. CDR3 size: 15 residues. CDR3 nucleotide sequence: TGTGCCAGCAGTAGCCAGGGACAGTATAGTTCACCCCTCCACTTT. Translation: CASSSQGQYSSPLHF.

The V and J genes are TRBV5-1 and TRBJ2-3, with 8 bases lining up with TRBD1. Germline values: CDR1 SGHRS, CDR2 YFSETQ. The CDR3 sequence is 14 residues long. The trim removed 6 bases at V and 1 base at J, leaving 4 bases unmatched. CDR3 protein: CASTQQGGTDTQYF. CDR3 nucleotides: TGCGCCAGCACCCAACAGGGGGGCACAGATACGCAGTATTTT.

V and J are TRBV27 and TRBJ2-7; a possible D gene is TRBD2 (5 bases). V lost 6 bases to trimming and J lost 2 bases, with 11 bases between them. This CDR3 region has 13 residues. In germline, CDR1 is MNHEY, CDR2 SMNVEV (reference sequence). The CDR3 bases are TGTGCCAGCAGACGAACCGGGACCTACGAGCAGTACTTC. Translating gives CASRRTGTYEQYF.

J is TRBJ1-2 and V is TRBV3-1 (or the pseudogene TRBV3-2); D unresolved. In germline, CDR1 is LGHDT, CDR2 YNNKEL (reference sequence). Trimming took off 4 bases at V and 5 bases at J, with 14 bases between the two ends. This CDR3 has 14 residues. CDR3 protein: CASSPLGGRYGYTF. CDR3 coding DNA: TGTGCCAGCAGCCCGTTAGGAGGGAGGTATGGCTACACCTTC.

The chain joins TRBV30 to TRBJ2-1, with D perhaps TRBD1 (5 bases). The CDR3 covers 11 residues. Looked up from germline, CDR1 is GTSNPN and CDR2 is SVGIG (reference sequence). V was cut by 0 bases and J by 12 bases, with 9 bases left in between. The CDR3 nucleotides are TGTGCCTGGAGTGTAAGTAGGGGGCAGTTCTTC. This encodes CAWSVSRGQFF. The whole variable domain, remainder taken from reference TRBV30 and TRBJ2-1, is SQTIHQWPATLVQPVGSPLSLECTVEGTSNPNLYWYRQAAGRGLQLLFYSVGIGQISSEVPQNLSASRPQDRQFILSSKKLLLSDSGFYLCAWSVSRGQFFGPGTRLTVL.

The CDR3 region has the DNA TGTGCCAGCAGTACGACAGGGACTGGCGAGCAGTACTTC. Encoded protein: CASSTTGTGEQYF. This chain connects TRBV6-5 to TRBJ2-7; D may be TRBD1 (7 bases). Germline CDR1 MNHEY, CDR2 SVGAGI. V dropped 5 bases and J dropped 6 bases, with 14 bases sitting between them. This CDR3 is 13 amino acids long.

V gene TRBV19 combines with J gene TRBJ1-6, with D tentatively TRBD1 (6 bases). CDR1 is LNHDA and CDR2 is SQIVND in the germline V gene (reference sequence). The CDR3 has 18 amino acids. Trimming shortened V by 6 bases and J by 0 bases, and 18 bases separated the two germline ends. In DNA form, the CDR3 reads TGTGCCAGTAGCCCTACAGGGATGGATTCCTCCTATAATTCACCCCTCCACTTT. Residues: CASSPTGMDSSYNSPLHF.

The chain couples TRBV7-9 to TRBJ2-1, with D perhaps matching TRBD1 (5 bases). The germline V gene has CDR1 SEHNR and CDR2 FQNEAQ (reference sequence). V shed 0 bases and J shed 14 bases, with 14 bases lying between them. The CDR3 is made up of 13 amino acids. The CDR3 protein is CASSLAVLGVKFF. In DNA, the CDR3 is TGTGCCAGCAGCTTAGCGGTCTTAGGGGTAAAGTTCTTC.

This sequence joins TRBV27 and TRBJ1-2; D not resolved. Germline loops: CDR1 MNHEY, CDR2 SMNVEV (reference sequence). V was cut by 3 bases and J by 4 bases, with 15 bases left in between. The CDR3 is 15 amino acids. For the CDR3, the DNA is TGTGCCAGCAGTTTTTTCCCAGCCGGGGTCTATGGCTACACCTTC. This gives the protein CASSFFPAGVYGYTF.

The chain recombines TRBV7-9 with TRBJ2-2; 8 bases are a match to TRBD2. This CDR3 is built from 14 residues. Losses at the gene ends were 5 bases for V and 5 bases for J; bases not matched to a gene: 4. Germline assignment: CDR1 SEHNR and CDR2 FQNEAQ (reference sequence). CDR3 in DNA: TGTGCCAGCAGCCTGGCTAGCGGGACCGGGGAGCTGTTTTTT. This translates into CASSLASGTGELFF. The complete variable domain, with remaining parts taken from reference TRBV7-9 and TRBJ2-2, reads DTGVSQNPRHKITKRGQNVTFRCDPISEHNRLYWYRQTLGQGPEFLTYFQNEAQLEKSRLLSDRFSAERPKGSFSTLEIQRTEQGDSAMYLCASSLASGTGELFFGEGSRLTVL.

This chain links TRBV5-1 with TRBJ2-2, with 8 bases that match TRBD2. The V gene end was trimmed by 3 bases and the J gene end by 3 bases; junction bases not matched to a gene: 7. Germline lookup yields CDR1 SGHRS and CDR2 YFSETQ. The CDR3 consists of 16 residues. CDR3 coding DNA: TGCGCCAGCAGCTCCCGTTCGGGGGGGGACACCGGGGAGCTGTTTTTT. Its protein product is CASSSRSGGDTGELFF. The whole variable domain, filled in from reference TRBV5-1 and TRBJ2-2, reads KAGVTQTPRYLIKTRGQQVTLSCSPISGHRSVSWYQQTPGQGLQFLFEYFSETQRNKGNFPGRFSGRQFSNSRSEMNVSTLELGDSALYLCASSSRSGGDTGELFFGEGSRLTVL.

The chain couples TRBV7-7 to TRBJ1-1; possible D gene TRBD1, 6 bases. The germline gives CDR1 SSHAT, CDR2 FNYEAQ (reference sequence). The V end lost 2 bases, the J end lost 6 bases, and 19 bases lay between the germline ends. CDR3 length: 16 amino acids. The DNA for the CDR3 is TGTGCCAGCAGCTTACAGGGGACTAGTGGGGATCCTGAAGCTTTCTTT. Translating gives CASSLQGTSGDPEAFF. Full variable domain (rest looked up from reference TRBV7-7 and TRBJ1-1): GAGVSQSPRYKVTKRGQDVTLRCDPISSHATLYWYQQALGQGPEFLTYFNYEAQPDKSGLPSDRFSAERPEGSISTLTIQRTEQRDSAMYRCASSLQGTSGDPEAFFGQGTRLTVV.

This chain uses TRBV28 with TRBJ2-7, with a weak D call TRBD1 (6 bases). Germline V lookup: CDR1 MDHEN, CDR2 SYDVKM. Between the trimmed V and J ends, which lost 6 bases and 9 bases, there was a span of 12 bases. This CDR3 spans 11 amino acids. The CDR3 DNA sequence: TGTGCCAGCAGGGGGGCGTCAGGGCAGTACTTC. This encodes CASRGASGQYF.

The chain recombines TRBV19 with TRBJ2-6; no clear D. This CDR3 has 14 amino acids. Germline V gives CDR1 LNHDA, CDR2 SQIVND (reference sequence). Trimming took off 6 bases at V and 2 bases at J, with 8 bases between the two ends. CDR3 protein: CASSPTPGANVLTF. CDR3 nucleotide sequence: TGTGCCAGTAGCCCTACTCCTGGGGCCAACGTCCTGACTTTC.

This chain uses TRBV10-1 with TRBJ2-7; D gene uncertain. Trimming removed 4 bases from V and 2 bases from J, with 9 bases in between. This CDR3 comprises 13 residues. Germline V gives CDR1 WNHNN, CDR2 SYGVQD (reference sequence). The CDR3 DNA follows: TGCGCCAGCAGTGGTAACTTGGCCTACGAGCAGTACTTC. The encoded protein is CASSGNLAYEQYF.

The chain recombines TRBV29-1 with TRBJ1-5; 9 bases match TRBD1. Germline V CDR1 and CDR2: SQVTM, ANQGSEA. The CDR3 totals 14 residues. With V trimmed by 4 bases and J by 2 bases, 3 bases remained unmatched. The CDR3 nucleotides read TGCAGCGTTGGACAGGGGGTGGGCAATCAGCCCCAGCATTTT. Protein sequence: CSVGQGVGNQPQHF.

CDR3 in amino acids: CASSVLEGTEAFF. The CDR3 region has the DNA TGCGCCAGCAGCGTTCTTGAGGGCACTGAAGCTTTCTTT. The chain recombines TRBV4-1 with TRBJ1-1; D gene unclear. CDR3 length: 13 amino acids. Trimming took 5 bases from V and 4 from J, leaving 11 bases between them. Germline CDR1 reads MGHRA; CDR2 reads YSYEKL.

This chain links TRBV4-1 with TRBJ1-4, with D maybe TRBD1 (5 bases). CDR1 and CDR2 (germline): MGHRA, YSYEKL. Between the trimmed V and J ends, which lost 1 base and 0 bases, there was a span of 12 bases. This CDR3 contains 17 residues. The CDR3 DNA reads as TGCGCCAGCAGCCAAGTGAACAGGCGACCAACTAATGAAAAACTGTTTTTT. This sequence encodes CASSQVNRRPTNEKLFF.

The chain has TRBV11-1 and TRBJ1-6, with 9 positions matching TRBD1. V lost 6 bases, J lost 12 bases, and 9 bases stayed unmatched. The CDR3 runs 14 residues. The germline V gene encodes CDR1 SGHAT and CDR2 FQDESV (reference sequence). The CDR3 coding sequence is TGTGCCAGCAGGGACCGGGACAGGGTAGGACCCCTCCACTTT. Translation gives CASRDRDRVGPLHF.

V is TRBV7-9 and J is TRBJ2-1; possible D gene TRBD2, 6 bases. Trimming took 2 bases from V and 7 from J, leaving 15 bases between them. Germline V CDR1 and CDR2: SEHNR, FQNEAQ (reference sequence). The CDR3 loop spans 15 amino acids. The CDR3 region is CASSLRTGVLNEQFF. The CDR3 DNA follows: TGTGCCAGCAGCTTAAGGACGGGAGTTTTAAATGAGCAGTTCTTC.